This TCR beta chain was identified during a study of cytomegalovirus exposure and HLA in healthy donors. Overall study context: T cells numbering about 179 million yielded around 120 million unique TCR beta sequences in an earlier analysis. There were about 85 million unique TCRs (from HLA-typed donors) in an early data release.

The V end lost 6 bases, the J end lost 3 bases, and 14 bases lay between the germline ends. CDR1 and CDR2 from the germline V gene are MNHEY and SVGAGI. The CDR3 consists of 14 residues. A remark on this clone: Antigen unknown.

The study's findings and limits: High sensitivity and specificity were reportedly achieved when the classifier diagnosed cytomegalovirus status.

The PCR contained 60 Vbeta and 13 Jbeta primers. The assay was immunoSEQ multiplex PCR, and TCRdb's table has in-frame clones only and misses some. The data show about 70,000 clones, around 62% seen once. The material sequenced was PBMCs. The chain uses TRBV6-5 and TRBJ1-2, with D maybe TRBD1 (5 bases). This sequence was found in a man aged 40-49 years in good health and CMV-seropositive. The CDR3 sequence is CASSSQGGDYGYTF. CDR3 bases: TGTGCCAGCAGCAGTCAGGGAGGAGACTATGGCTACACCTTC.